One sample yielded the 32 T cell receptor beta chains listed below, sequenced in a study of cytomegalovirus exposure and HLA in healthy donors. PCR primers comprised 60 Vbeta and 13 Jbeta primers. Clones were sequenced by immunoSEQ multiplex PCR, and TCRdb holds only the in-frame ones, with some missing. Counted here are about 250,000 clones, roughly 85% occurring once; the ten biggest clones make up roughly 0.26%. Sequenced: PBMCs. The receptors originated from a girl aged 2 to 9 in good health and CMV-seronegative.

The chain is built from TRBV27 and TRBJ1-2, with 7 bases fitting TRBD1. Per the germline V gene, CDR1 is MNHEY and CDR2 is SMNVEV (reference sequence). This CDR3 comprises 14 residues. The J segment lost 4 bases and the V segment lost 2 bases, leaving 4 bases of the junction unmatched. The CDR3 region is CASSLNRGSYGYTF. The CDR3 nucleotides read TGTGCCAGCAGTTTAAACAGGGGCAGCTATGGCTACACCTTC.

This clone was seen just once. The chain joins TRBV9 to TRBJ2-7; D is uncertain. Trimming stripped 1 base from V and 0 bases from J, with 11 bases between. There are 15 residues in the CDR3. Germline CDR1 reads SGDLS; CDR2 reads YYNGEE. The chain's CDR3 is CASSVNPTSSYEQYF. In nucleotides, the CDR3 is TGTGCCAGCAGCGTAAACCCCACGAGCTCCTACGAGCAGTACTTC.

The chain employs TRBV30 and TRBJ1-2; 7 bases map to TRBD1. Germline lookup yields CDR1 GTSNPN and CDR2 SVGIG (reference sequence). V lost 3 bases and J lost 8; bases outside the gene matches: 6. This CDR3 has 12 residues. The CDR3 reads CAWREGADGYTF. The CDR3 nucleotides are TGTGCCTGGAGGGAGGGGGCGGACGGCTACACCTTC.

The chain carries TRBV9 and TRBJ2-7; no clear D gene. Trimming stripped 1 base from V and 5 bases from J, with 13 bases between. The V gene's germline CDR1 is SGDLS and CDR2 YYNGEE. The CDR3 loop spans 14 amino acids. The CDR3: CASSVSAVEDEQYF. The DNA for the CDR3 is TGTGCCAGCAGCGTATCGGCAGTAGAGGACGAGCAGTACTTC.

The chain combines TRBV7-3 with TRBJ2-1; 8 bases are a match to TRBD2. The CDR3 loop spans 14 amino acids. CDR1 SGHTA and CDR2 FQGTGA come from the germline V gene. Germline trimming cut 4 bases from V and 4 bases from J; bases unmatched to any gene: 3. The CDR3 region is CASSSGGQYNEQFF. CDR3 nucleotides: TGTGCCAGCAGCTCGGGGGGGCAATACAATGAGCAGTTCTTC. The full variable domain, in which reference TRBV7-3 and TRBJ2-1 provide the parts outside the CDR3, is GAGVSQTPSNKVTEKGKYVELRCDPISGHTALYWYRQSLGQGPEFLIYFQGTGAADDSGLPNDRFFAVRPEGSVSTLKIQRTERGDSAVYLCASSSGGQYNEQFFGPGTRLTVL.

The rearrangement joins TRBV10-3 to TRBJ2-1, with a tentative D call TRBD1 (6 bases). CDR1 is ENHRY and CDR2 is SYGVKD in the germline V gene. The V gene lost 5 bases and the J gene lost 2 bases, with 19 bases spanning the gap. The CDR3 covers 17 residues. The CDR3 loop is CAISLEPGQEAYNEQFF. The CDR3 DNA follows: TGTGCCATCAGTCTAGAGCCGGGACAAGAAGCCTACAATGAGCAGTTCTTC.

The CDR3 region has the DNA TGTGCCAGCAGCTTAGAAAGCGGTTCCTACGAGCAGTACTTC. Its translation is CASSLESGSYEQYF. The chain recombines TRBV11-3 with TRBJ2-7, with D perhaps matching TRBD2 (5 bases). The CDR3 totals 14 residues. Looked up from germline, CDR1 is SGHNT and CDR2 is YENEEA. The V gene lost 0 bases and the J gene lost 1 base, with 7 bases spanning the gap.

The chain combines TRBV6-5 with TRBJ1-2; tentative D call: TRBD1 (6 bases). Germline V gene lookup returns CDR1 MNHEY and CDR2 SVGAGI. CDR3 length: 14 residues. The V end was cut by 2 bases, the J end by 4 bases, with 11 bases between. The CDR3 is CASSYAGQIYGYTF. CDR3 bases: TGTGCCAGCAGTTACGCCGGACAGATCTATGGCTACACCTTC.

The chain has TRBV11-2 and TRBJ2-7, with a possible D match to TRBD2 (6 bases). This CDR3 has 15 residues. V gave up 5 bases and J gave up 4 bases, with 18 bases separating them. The germline CDR1 and CDR2 sequences are SGHAT and FQNNGV. The CDR3 protein is CASSQRAGRLYEQYF. The CDR3 DNA is TGTGCCAGCAGCCAAAGGGCGGGGCGTTTGTACGAGCAGTACTTC.

The CDR3 region is CASSKTGFSGNTIYF. In nucleotides, the CDR3 is TGTGCCAGCAGCAAAACAGGGTTCTCTGGAAACACCATATATTTT. The gene calls are TRBV6-5 and TRBJ1-3, with D possibly matching TRBD1 (6 bases). The CDR3 covers 15 residues. V lost 6 bases and J 0 bases, leaving 12 bases between the germline ends. Germline CDR1 reads MNHEY; CDR2 reads SVGAGI.

The V and J genes are TRBV2 and TRBJ1-3; 7 bases agree with TRBD1. Germline V gives CDR1 SNHLY, CDR2 FYNNEI. The CDR3 runs 19 residues. The ends lost 5 bases at V and 0 bases at J; junction bases unmatched: 16. The CDR3 here is CASSPFGGGIIISGNTIYF. Here the CDR3 DNA reads TGTGCCAGCAGTCCCTTTGGAGGGGGCATCATAATCTCTGGAAACACCATATATTTT.

The V call is TRBV11-2, the J call TRBJ2-2; perhaps TRBD2 as D (7 bases). The CDR3 is made up of 16 amino acids. Between the trimmed V and J ends, which lost 5 bases and 7 bases, there was a span of 20 bases. Per the germline V gene, CDR1 is SGHAT and CDR2 is FQNNGV. For the CDR3, the DNA is TGTGCCAGCAGCCCAACGCGGGGGCAACGGGGCGGGGAGCTGTTTTTT. As protein: CASSPTRGQRGGELFF.

The rearrangement joins TRBV7-3 to TRBJ2-7; 9 positions agree with TRBD1. Unmatched junction bases numbered 7, after V lost 5 bases and J lost 5 bases. CDR3 length: 14 residues. Germline lookup yields CDR1 SGHTA and CDR2 FQGTGA. The CDR3 spells CASSPGQGFNEQYF. CDR3 sequence (DNA): TGTGCCAGCAGCCCGGGACAGGGATTCAACGAGCAGTACTTC.

The chain has TRBV2 and TRBJ2-1, with D perhaps matching TRBD2 (6 bases). This CDR3 comprises 14 residues. Germline V gives CDR1 SNHLY, CDR2 FYNNEI. V was trimmed by 6 bases and J by 5 bases, leaving 14 bases between them. CDR3 loop: CASRESGLNNEQFF. The CDR3 DNA sequence: TGTGCCAGCAGGGAATCGGGACTGAACAATGAGCAGTTCTTC.

The V call is TRBV5-1, the J call TRBJ2-2; D is perhaps TRBD2 (6 bases). Trimming took off 4 bases at V and 5 bases at J, with 15 bases between the two ends. This CDR3 is built from 15 residues. Germline V gene data show CDR1 as SGHRS and CDR2 as YFSETQ. Here the CDR3 reads CASSAVGGRTGELFF. CDR3 nucleotide sequence: TGCGCCAGCAGCGCCGTCGGGGGAAGAACCGGGGAGCTGTTTTTT.

The chain carries TRBV10-1 and TRBJ2-2; 9 positions match TRBD2. The germline V gene encodes CDR1 WNHNN and CDR2 SYGVQD (reference sequence). The CDR3 runs 14 residues. The V and J ends lost 6 bases and 4 bases, in that order; junction bases with no gene match: 3. This chain's CDR3 is CASRGGRATGELFF. In DNA form, the CDR3 reads TGCGCCAGCAGAGGCGGGAGGGCCACCGGGGAGCTGTTTTTT.

This clone has more than one count but fewer than ten. This chain joins TRBV5-8 and TRBJ2-2; 9 positions agree with TRBD2. The CDR3 runs 17 residues. J gave up 4 bases and V 6 bases, and 13 bases lay outside the gene matches. CDR1 is SGHTS and CDR2 is YDEGEE in the germline V gene. The CDR3 spells CASTTRWREGGTGELFF. Here the CDR3 DNA reads TGTGCCAGCACCACAAGATGGCGGGAGGGCGGCACCGGGGAGCTGTTTTTT.

The genes are TRBV5-1 and TRBJ2-1; 8 nucleotides match TRBD1. CDR3 length equals 16 residues. V gave up 3 bases and J gave up 8 bases; unmatched junction bases: 13. Germline V CDR1 and CDR2: SGHRS, YFSETQ. The CDR3 nucleotides are TGCGCCAGCAGCTGGGGGGACAGGCTGGGAAGCGATGAGCAGTTCTTC. Its translation is CASSWGDRLGSDEQFF.

The chain couples TRBV10-3 to TRBJ2-7; the match to TRBD1 covers 9 bases. Germline assignment: CDR1 ENHRY and CDR2 SYGVKD. The CDR3 totals 13 residues. Trimming took 11 bases from V and 2 from J; bases not matched to a gene: 7. This CDR3 reads CAAPGQGAYEQYF. The CDR3, as DNA: TGTGCCGCTCCGGGACAGGGCGCCTACGAGCAGTACTTC.

The chain uses TRBV7-9 and TRBJ1-3, with TRBD1 identical over 7 bases. Germline CDR1 and CDR2: SEHNR and FQNEAQ (reference sequence). J gave up 0 bases and V 2 bases, and 4 bases lay outside the gene matches. This CDR3 comprises 16 residues. The DNA for the CDR3 is TGTGCCAGCAGCTTACTACAGGGGTTCTCTGGAAACACCATATATTTT. Its protein product is CASSLLQGFSGNTIYF.

The table lists this clone with a count of one. At one end, the junction sequence differs from germline, possibly due to a read error. The J gene is TRBJ2-7, the V gene TRBV4-1, with 13 nucleotides matching TRBD2. The CDR3 has 16 amino acids. The germline V gene has CDR1 MGHRA and CDR2 YSYEKL. CDR3 region: CASSQEYEGLAGRRDF. The CDR3 bases are TGCGCCAGCAGCCAAGAGTATGAGGGACTAGCGGGGAGGAGGGACTTC.

The chain carries TRBV7-9 and TRBJ2-5, with a possible D match to TRBD2 (5 bases). The germline V gene encodes CDR1 SEHNR and CDR2 FQNEAQ (reference sequence). Trimming stripped 5 bases from V and 2 bases from J, with 18 bases between. This CDR3 comprises 16 residues. The CDR3 here is CASSPVGLRDQETQYF. The CDR3 nucleotides read TGTGCCAGCAGCCCCGTCGGACTTAGGGATCAAGAGACCCAGTACTTC.

V is TRBV10-3 and J is TRBJ2-1; no reliable D call. Trimming cost V 6 bases and J 10 bases, with 13 bases left between them. CDR3 length: 12 amino acids. In germline, CDR1 is ENHRY, CDR2 SYGVKD. The CDR3 coding sequence is TGTGCCATCAGCCCCTCTAGAGAAGAGCAGTTCTTC. This translates into CAISPSREEQFF.

The chain couples TRBV6-1 to TRBJ2-7; D is unclear. Germline V CDR1 and CDR2: MNHNS, SASEGT. Trimming took off 5 bases at V and 6 bases at J, with 14 bases between the two ends. The CDR3 length is 13 residues. The CDR3 region is CASSYTPLTEQYF. As DNA, the CDR3 is TGTGCCAGCAGTTATACACCTCTTACCGAGCAGTACTTC.

This clone was seen only once. The rearrangement uses TRBV6-5 and TRBJ2-7; the match to TRBD1 covers 9 bases. J gave up 2 bases and V 6 bases, and 5 bases lay outside the gene matches. There are 14 residues in the CDR3. Germline CDR1 and CDR2: MNHEY and SVGAGI. The CDR3 DNA follows: TGTGCCAGCAGGTCGACAGGGGGGGCCTACGAGCAGTACTTC. Its protein is CASRSTGGAYEQYF.

The genes are TRBV7-6 and TRBJ2-1, with TRBD2 as a possible D gene (5 bases). The CDR3 sequence is 15 residues long. Deletions cut 0 bases from V and 6 bases from J, with 12 bases between. Germline-derived CDR1 and CDR2 are SGHVS and FNYEAQ. In nucleotides, the CDR3 is TGTGCCAGCAGCTTAGCGCTCGCTAGCCGCAATGAGCAGTTCTTC. Translated, it gives CASSLALASRNEQFF.

The chain links TRBV7-9 to TRBJ1-2; TRBD1 aligns across 9 bases. The V and J ends lost 1 base and 4 bases, in that order; junction bases with no gene match: 4. The CDR3 is made up of 15 amino acids. Germline V lookup: CDR1 SEHNR, CDR2 FQNEAQ (reference sequence). The CDR3, as DNA: TGTGCCAGCAGCTTAGAGGGACAGGGAGGCTATGGCTACACCTTC. Amino acid sequence: CASSLEGQGGYGYTF. Full variable domain (remainder filled in from reference TRBV7-9 and TRBJ1-2): DTGVSQNPRHKITKRGQNVTFRCDPISEHNRLYWYRQTLGQGPEFLTYFQNEAQLEKSRLLSDRFSAERPKGSFSTLEIQRTEQGDSAMYLCASSLEGQGGYGYTFGSGTRLTVV.

To note about this clone: Compared with germline, one end of the junction differs, possibly owing to a read error. This chain's CDR3 is CSSSSSGQGAIYSGNTIYF. As DNA, the CDR3 is TGTTCCAGCAGCAGCTCGGGACAGGGGGCGATCTATTCTGGAAACACCATATATTTT. V usage is TRBV7-9 and J usage is TRBJ1-3, with 12 bases aligning to TRBD1. This CDR3 has 19 amino acids. CDR1 and CDR2 from the germline V gene are SEHNR and FQNEAQ (reference sequence).

The chain carries TRBV2 and TRBJ1-2; the match to TRBD1 covers 7 bases. Germline-derived CDR1 and CDR2 are SNHLY and FYNNEI. This CDR3 has 13 amino acids. The trim removed 7 bases at V and 8 bases at J, leaving 10 bases unmatched. The CDR3 loop reads CASNPDRERGYTF. CDR3 sequence (DNA): TGTGCCAGCAACCCAGACAGGGAGCGCGGCTACACCTTC.

J is TRBJ2-3 and V is TRBV6-6; 9 bases line up with TRBD2. The V gene's germline CDR1 is MNHNY and CDR2 SVGAGI (reference sequence). V shed 0 bases, J shed 14 bases, and the junction held 6 bases outside the gene matches. CDR3 size: 13 residues. The CDR3 is CASSYSGGRATYF. The CDR3 nucleotides read TGTGCCAGCAGTTACTCGGGCGGGAGGGCTACGTATTTT.

V usage is TRBV6-1 and J usage is TRBJ2-3, with D perhaps TRBD1 (5 bases). Germline CDR1 reads MNHNS; CDR2 reads SASEGT. CDR3 length: 17 amino acids. The V end was cut by 2 bases, the J end by 5 bases, with 20 bases between. DNA for the CDR3: TGTGCCAGCAGTGAAACCCCCCGGGCAGGGCTGGGAGATACGCAGTATTTT. This encodes CASSETPRAGLGDTQYF.

The chain's CDR3 is CASSPPGAYSSYEQYF. The CDR3 nucleotides read TGTGCCAGCTCACCACCGGGGGCCTATAGCTCCTACGAGCAGTACTTC. J is TRBJ2-7 and V is TRBV18, with TRBD1 as a possible D gene (6 bases). Germline-derived CDR1 and CDR2 are KGHSH and LQKENI. The CDR3 is 16 amino acids. V was shortened by 0 bases and J by 0 bases, with 12 bases between the two germline ends.